This TCR beta chain is drawn from a study of T cell responses to AZD1222 COVID-19 vaccine. In this sample, this clone turned up once. Its antigen is unknown. Germline V gives CDR1 KGHSH, CDR2 LQKENI. The CDR3 sequence is 15 residues long. V was cut by 4 bases and J by 0 bases, with 7 bases left in between. Data came from immunoSEQ multiplex PCR; TCRdb stores just in-frame clones and leaves some out. The repertoire holds some 180,000 clones, about nine tenths seen once, with about 1.9% in the top ten. Study-wide points: Among those given AZD1222, only five or six were seropositive at baseline.

The rearrangement uses TRBV18 and TRBJ2-6; no definite D call. Sequenced material: peripheral blood, taken 28 days after the second AZD1222 dose. The sequence derives from an adult who received the AZD1222 COVID-19 vaccine. This CDR3 is CASSLELSGANVLTF. DNA for the CDR3: TGTGCCAGCTCACTGGAACTCTCTGGGGCCAACGTCCTGACTTTC.